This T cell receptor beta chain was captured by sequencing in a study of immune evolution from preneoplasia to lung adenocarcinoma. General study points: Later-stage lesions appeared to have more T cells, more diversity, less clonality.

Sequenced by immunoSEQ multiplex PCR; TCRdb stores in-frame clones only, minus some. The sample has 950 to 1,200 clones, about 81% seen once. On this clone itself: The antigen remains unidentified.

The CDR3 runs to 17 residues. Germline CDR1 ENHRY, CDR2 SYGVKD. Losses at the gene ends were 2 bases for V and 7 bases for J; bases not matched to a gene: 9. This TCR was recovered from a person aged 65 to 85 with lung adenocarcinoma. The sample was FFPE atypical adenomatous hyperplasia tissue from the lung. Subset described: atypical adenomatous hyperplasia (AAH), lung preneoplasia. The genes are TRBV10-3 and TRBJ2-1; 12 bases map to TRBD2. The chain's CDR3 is CAISEVETSGSLNEQFF. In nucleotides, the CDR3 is TGTGCCATCAGTGAGGTTGAGACTAGCGGGAGTCTGAATGAGCAGTTCTTC.